This T cell receptor (beta chain) was captured in a study of blood T cell repertoires in COVID-19. As for the study in general: COVID-19 samples, acute and convalescent, were from the United States, Italy and Spain. Sources were T cells, B-cell-depleted T cells, or PBMCs; the material itself was cDNA or gDNA.

The assay was immunoSEQ multiplex PCR, and TCRdb's table has in-frame clones only and misses some. The sample yields about 54,000 clones, 88% seen once. CDR1 is GTSNPN, CDR2 SVGIG, per germline (reference sequence). V gave up 8 bases and J gave up 0 bases, with 14 bases separating them. The CDR3 covers 15 residues. The clonotype comes from a man aged 60-69 years with active COVID-19. The sequencing input was peripheral blood. This sequence joins TRBV30 and TRBJ2-6, with D perhaps matching TRBD1 or TRBD2 (5 bases each). Here the CDR3 DNA reads TGTGCCCGGGACGGTGGGCCCTCTGGGGCCAACGTCCTGACTTTC. It yields the protein CARDGGPSGANVLTF.